This T cell receptor (beta chain) appears in the sequencing data of a study of response to subunit inactivated influenza vaccine. The study, taken as a whole, reports: Seasonal influenza vaccination, on each occasion, was suggested by the authors to recruit few new T cells.

This clonotype was seen repeatedly, ten times or more. As yet, its antigen is unknown. This CDR3 region has 11 residues. The germline CDR1 and CDR2 sequences are DFQATT and SNEGSKA (reference sequence). TCRdb passed the RT-PCR reads through MiXCR, listing each CDR3 protein once. The top ten hold approximately 11% of the sample, which has over 650,000 distinct CDR3 sequences, around 20% seen once. The sample consisted of PBMCs from blood, taken about 5 days after vaccination. This sequence was found in a middle-aged man who received an inactivated influenza vaccine. The chain uses TRBV20-1 and TRBJ2-7; D is possibly TRBD2 (6 bases). The CDR3 nucleotides are TGCAGCGCCTCGGGACTCTACGAGCAGTACTTC. Its translation is CSASGLYEQYF.